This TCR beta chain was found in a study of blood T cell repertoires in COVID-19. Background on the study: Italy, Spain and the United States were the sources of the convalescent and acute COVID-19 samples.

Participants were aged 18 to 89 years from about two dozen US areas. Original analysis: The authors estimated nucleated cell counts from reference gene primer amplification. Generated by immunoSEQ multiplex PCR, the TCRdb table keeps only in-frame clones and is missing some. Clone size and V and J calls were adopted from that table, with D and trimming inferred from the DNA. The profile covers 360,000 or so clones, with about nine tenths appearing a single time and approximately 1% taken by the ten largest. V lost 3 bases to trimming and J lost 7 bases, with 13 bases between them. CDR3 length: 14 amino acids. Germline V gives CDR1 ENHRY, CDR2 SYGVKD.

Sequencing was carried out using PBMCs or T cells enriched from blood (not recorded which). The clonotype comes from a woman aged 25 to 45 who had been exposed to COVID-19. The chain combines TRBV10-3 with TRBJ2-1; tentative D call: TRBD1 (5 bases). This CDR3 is CAISDQGRKNEQFF. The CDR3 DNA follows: TGTGCCATCAGTGACCAGGGCCGAAAGAATGAGCAGTTCTTC.